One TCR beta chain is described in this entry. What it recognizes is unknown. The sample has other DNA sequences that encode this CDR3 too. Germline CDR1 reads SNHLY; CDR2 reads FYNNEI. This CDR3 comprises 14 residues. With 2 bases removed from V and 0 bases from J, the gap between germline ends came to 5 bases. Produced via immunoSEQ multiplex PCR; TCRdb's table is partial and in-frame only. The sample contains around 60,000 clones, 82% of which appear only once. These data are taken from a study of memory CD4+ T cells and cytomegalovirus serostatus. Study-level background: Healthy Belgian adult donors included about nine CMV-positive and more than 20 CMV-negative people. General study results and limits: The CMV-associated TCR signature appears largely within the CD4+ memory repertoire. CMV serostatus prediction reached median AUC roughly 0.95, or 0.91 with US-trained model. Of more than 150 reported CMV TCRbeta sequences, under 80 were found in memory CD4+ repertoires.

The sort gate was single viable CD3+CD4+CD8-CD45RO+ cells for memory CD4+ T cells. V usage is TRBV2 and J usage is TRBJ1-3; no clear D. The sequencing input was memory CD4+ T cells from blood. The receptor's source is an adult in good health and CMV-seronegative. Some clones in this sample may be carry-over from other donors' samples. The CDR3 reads CASSEPRSGNTIYF. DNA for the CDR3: TGTGCCAGCAGTGAACCCCGCTCTGGAAACACCATATATTTT.